The following is a T cell receptor (beta chain) sequence with its context. The antigen is unknown. TCRdb keeps only in-frame clones here, not all; method: immunoSEQ multiplex PCR. The data hold some 70,000 clones, with approximately 86% observed a single time. The record originates from a study of OX40 agonist ivuxolimab in advanced cancers. The study's findings and limits: Dose levels from 0.1 to 3.0 mg/kg saw CD4+ and CD8+ blood T cells expand clonally by week 6.

Germline values: CDR1 MNHNS, CDR2 SASEGT. The CDR3 consists of 15 residues. V was pared by 6 bases and J by 0 bases, with 11 bases between. This clonotype was sampled from an adult with an advanced solid tumor such as melanoma, head and neck, liver or kidney cancer. Sequences were derived from CD4+ or CD8+ T cells sorted from blood, sampled in a trial of the OX40 agonist ivuxolimab. The chain couples TRBV6-1 to TRBJ1-4; tentatively, D is TRBD1 (5 bases). Here the CDR3 reads CASRGGRTTNEKLFF. The CDR3, as DNA: TGTGCCAGCAGGGGGGGACGCACAACTAATGAAAAACTGTTTTTT.